This passage covers 6 T cell receptor beta chains from one sample sequenced in a study of long-term antiretroviral therapy in people with HIV. A v3.0 immunoSEQ assay was performed at survey level. TCRdb keeps only in-frame clones here, not all; method: immunoSEQ multiplex PCR. The sample lists tens of thousands of clones; around 81% were seen once. Specimen: unsorted PBMCs, collected 1.6 years after starting antiretroviral therapy. The receptors were sampled from a man aged 35 to 55 with HIV.

The chain uses TRBV15 and TRBJ1-5; TRBD1 might be the D (6 bases). The V gene lost 4 bases and the J gene lost 4 bases, with 17 bases spanning the gap. The CDR3 is 16 amino acids. Looked up from germline, CDR1 is LNHNV and CDR2 is YYDKDF (reference sequence). The CDR3 region has the DNA TGTGCCACCAGCAAGGGGGGATCGCAGTTGAATCAGCCCCAGCATTTT. It is translated as CATSKGGSQLNQPQHF.

This chain links TRBV27 with TRBJ1-1; D may be TRBD1 (5 bases). This CDR3 has 18 amino acids. Trimming removed 2 bases at V and 0 bases at J, with 19 bases between. In germline, CDR1 is MNHEY, CDR2 SMNVEV (reference sequence). CDR3 region: CASSLRGVGQNMNTEAFF. For the CDR3, the DNA is TGTGCCAGCAGTTTAAGAGGGGTGGGGCAGAACATGAACACTGAAGCTTTCTTT.

The rearrangement links TRBV10-2 to TRBJ2-3, with D unresolved. The CDR3 covers 16 residues. Trimming took off 3 bases at V and 0 bases at J, with 13 bases between the two ends. CDR1 and CDR2 (germline): WSHSY, SAAADI. As DNA, the CDR3 is TGCGCCAGCAGTGATTTGGACGGTCCTAGCACAGATACGCAGTATTTT. This gives the protein CASSDLDGPSTDTQYF.

There are a few counts of this clone. The chain employs TRBV19 and TRBJ1-6, with D hard to call. This CDR3 is built from 13 residues. V gave up 3 bases and J gave up 6 bases, with 6 bases separating them. Germline-derived CDR1 and CDR2 are LNHDA and SQIVND (reference sequence). CDR3 sequence reads: CASSIQLNSPLHF. In nucleotides, the CDR3 is TGTGCCAGTAGTATTCAACTTAATTCACCCCTCCACTTT.

This clone was observed once. The CDR3 spells CASSPNAGWIKPQHF. Here the CDR3 DNA reads TGTGCCAGCAGCCCGAACGCGGGATGGATTAAGCCCCAGCATTTT. The genes are TRBV16 and TRBJ1-5; D is undetermined. Germline V CDR1 and CDR2: KGHSY, FQNENV. The ends were cut back, 4 bases at V and 8 bases at J, with 18 bases in the middle. The CDR3 totals 15 residues.

The DNA for the CDR3 is TGCGCCAGCAGCCAAGATAGAGGGGTTGGCTACACCTTC. Protein product: CASSQDRGVGYTF. The chain employs TRBV4-1 and TRBJ1-2; D is possibly TRBD1 (5 bases). There are 13 residues in the CDR3. Germline-derived CDR1 and CDR2 are MGHRA and YSYEKL. V lost 0 bases and J lost 7, with 9 bases in between.